This T cell receptor beta chain was obtained from a study of response to subunit inactivated influenza vaccine. Study results and limitations: Each seasonal flu vaccination may recruit only limited new T cells, authors suggested.

CDR3 length equals 15 residues. V was cut by 0 bases and J by 6 bases, with 16 bases left in between. Per the germline V gene, CDR1 is SGHDT and CDR2 is YYEEEE. TCRdb reprocessed the RT-PCR reads with MiXCR, giving one entry per CDR3 protein. The sample includes roughly 700,000 distinct CDR3 sequences, around 14% of them seen just once. This clonotype was picked up one time. No antigen is known for it. The clonotype was recovered from a man in his forties or fifties who received an inactivated influenza vaccine. The material sequenced was PBMCs from blood, taken around 15 days before vaccination. The V and J genes are TRBV5-6 and TRBJ2-7; the D gene is possibly TRBD1 (5 bases). The CDR3 is CASSLGQGRLGEQYF. In DNA form, the CDR3 reads TGTGCCAGCAGCTTGGGGCAGGGAAGGCTTGGCGAGCAGTACTTC.